This T cell receptor (beta chain) was observed in a study of CD8 T cells in Susac syndrome. Study outcomes and limitations: The study recognized that its TCR sequencing and HLA analysis covered a relatively small number of individuals.

A word on this clonotype: Its antigen is unknown.

The sequenced target, TCR beta, came from blood CD8+ and CD4+ T cells. Through negative isolation, CD4+ and CD8+ T cells were obtained, while TEMRA cells were enriched using FACS. Reverse transcription of about 0.45 to 1 ug RNA was performed with random hexamers. Each CDR3 protein is one row after TCRdb ran MiXCR on the immunoSEQ multiplex PCR reads. The table shows about 66,000 distinct CDR3 sequences, with approximately 93% occurring only once. This CDR3 contains 14 residues. V dropped 4 bases and J dropped 6 bases, with 13 bases sitting between them. Germline CDR1 LGHDT, CDR2 YNNKEL (reference sequence).

The sequenced material came from CD8+ T cells from PBMCs. The gene calls are TRBV3-1 and TRBJ1-5; perhaps TRBD1 as D (5 bases). This sequence originates from a human donor with multiple sclerosis. Written as DNA, the CDR3 is TGTGCCAGCAGCCCCTTCGTGGGGGGTCAGCCCCAGCATTTT. Its translation is CASSPFVGGQPQHF.